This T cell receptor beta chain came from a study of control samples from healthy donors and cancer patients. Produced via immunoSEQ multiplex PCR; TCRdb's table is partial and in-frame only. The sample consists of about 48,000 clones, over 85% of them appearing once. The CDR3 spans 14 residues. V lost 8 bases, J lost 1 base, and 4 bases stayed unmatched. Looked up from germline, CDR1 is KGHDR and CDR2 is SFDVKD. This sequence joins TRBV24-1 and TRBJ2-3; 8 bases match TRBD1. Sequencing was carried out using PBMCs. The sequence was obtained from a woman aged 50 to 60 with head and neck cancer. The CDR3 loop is CATKQGDGTDTQYF. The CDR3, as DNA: TGTGCCACCAAACAGGGGGATGGCACAGATACGCAGTATTTT.